This paragraph covers one T cell receptor beta chain sequence. Between the trimmed V and J ends, which lost 1 base and 3 bases, there was a span of 13 bases. Germline CDR1 and CDR2: SGHDN and FVKESK. CDR3 length equals 15 residues. Generated by immunoSEQ multiplex PCR, the TCRdb table keeps only in-frame clones and is missing some. The table has some 14,000 clones, approximately 70% seen once. This sample was taken from a study of T cells after somatic rescue of genetic block. The chain links TRBV14 to TRBJ2-7; D not resolved. Sequencing input: peripheral blood mononuclear cells (PBMCs). The origin of this receptor is a boy aged 5-17 years. CDR3 in DNA: TGTGCCAGCAGCCAAGGGGGAATCCTGAGCTACGAGCAGTACTTC. Translation gives CASSQGGILSYEQYF.